This is a list of T cell receptor beta chains from one sample in a study of blood T cell repertoires in COVID-19. Using immunoSEQ multiplex PCR, the repertoire was profiled, and TCRdb retains in-frame clones only, with some absent. In the table there are some 100,000 clones, less than 90% of which are singletons. What was sequenced was peripheral blood. All receptors derive from a man aged 65 to 79 who had recovered from COVID-19. Each CDR3 is given with its conserved first and last residue. The order of the fields is D gene, clone size, V gene, J gene, CDR3 DNA, CDR3 protein. The D gene is left open where the match is weak. Rows may omit the clone size; those that give it use once, few, many or a size class.

D gene: NA; clone size: once; V gene: TRBV19; J gene: TRBJ1-5; CDR3 DNA: TGTGCCAGTAGTCATCTTGCAGGGCGAGGTCAGCCCCAGCATTTT; CDR3 protein: CASSHLAGRGQPQHF
D gene: TRBD2; clone size: NA; V gene: TRBV7-3; J gene: TRBJ2-1; CDR3 DNA: TGTGCCAGCAGCTTACTCCTAGCGGGAGGTAGAGATGAGCAGTTCTTC; CDR3 protein: CASSLLLAGGRDEQFF
D gene: NA; clone size: NA; V gene: TRBV5-6; J gene: TRBJ1-6; CDR3 DNA: TGTGCCAGCAGCTTCCAAACAGGGTATAATTCACCCCTCCACTTT; CDR3 protein: CASSFQTGYNSPLHF
D gene: NA; clone size: NA; V gene: TRBV6-5; J gene: TRBJ1-2; CDR3 DNA: TGTGCCAGCAGTTACGCTACAGGCTTCTATGGCTACACCTTC; CDR3 protein: CASSYATGFYGYTF
D gene: NA; clone size: once; V gene: TRBV27; J gene: TRBJ1-1; CDR3 DNA: TGTGCCAGCAGTTTACGACCAGACAGGAGAGGCACTGAAGCTTTCTTT; CDR3 protein: CASSLRPDRRGTEAFF
D gene: TRBD1; clone size: NA; V gene: TRBV6-5; J gene: TRBJ2-5; CDR3 DNA: TGTGCCAGCAGTTACTCGGGGACAGGGGTCCAAGAGACCCAGTACTTC; CDR3 protein: CASSYSGTGVQETQYF
D gene: TRBD1; clone size: NA; V gene: TRBV28; J gene: TRBJ1-2; CDR3 DNA: TGTGCCAGCAGTATACAACAGGGGGCAGTCACCTTC; CDR3 protein: CASSIQQGAVTF
D gene: NA; clone size: NA; V gene: TRBV4-2; J gene: TRBJ2-2; CDR3 DNA: TGTGCCAGCAGCCCTAGCTATGGGCAGAACACCGGGGAGCTGTTTTTT; CDR3 protein: CASSPSYGQNTGELFF
D gene: TRBD1; clone size: NA; V gene: TRBV5-1; J gene: TRBJ1-2; CDR3 DNA: TGCGCCAGCAGCCCGACAGGGGTTGATGGTGGCTACACCTTC; CDR3 protein: CASSPTGVDGGYTF
D gene: TRBD2; clone size: NA; V gene: TRBV19; J gene: TRBJ2-7; CDR3 DNA: TGTGCCAGTAGTATAACTAGCGGGAGGCCCGAGCAGTACTTC; CDR3 protein: CASSITSGRPEQYF
D gene: NA; clone size: NA; V gene: TRBV11-3; J gene: TRBJ1-1; CDR3 DNA: TGTGCCAGCAGCCAAGGGACTGCTGTGAACACTGAAGCTTTCTTT; CDR3 protein: CASSQGTAVNTEAFF
D gene: TRBD2; clone size: NA; V gene: TRBV27; J gene: TRBJ2-1; CDR3 DNA: TGTGCCAGCAGAGGGAGGGGTGAGCAGTTCTTC; CDR3 protein: CASRGRGEQFF
D gene: NA; clone size: NA; V gene: TRBV6-5; J gene: TRBJ2-7; CDR3 DNA: TGTGCCAGCAGTTACCAGGGGGGCTACGAGCAGTACTTC; CDR3 protein: CASSYQGGYEQYF
D gene: TRBD1; clone size: NA; V gene: TRBV7-2; J gene: TRBJ1-2; CDR3 DNA: TGTGCCAGCAGCCAGGGACAGGCCAGAGGCTACACCTTC; CDR3 protein: CASSQGQARGYTF
D gene: NA; clone size: NA; V gene: TRBV5-1; J gene: TRBJ2-5; CDR3 DNA: TGCGCCAGCAGCTTGCCGGAGGGGGAGACCCAGTACTTC; CDR3 protein: CASSLPEGETQYF
D gene: TRBD1; clone size: NA; V gene: TRBV5-1; J gene: TRBJ1-6; CDR3 DNA: TGCGCCAGCAGCTTGGTGGGGACAGGGAGCTCCTATAATTCACCCCTCCACTTT; CDR3 protein: CASSLVGTGSSYNSPLHF
D gene: NA; clone size: few; V gene: TRBV19; J gene: TRBJ1-5; CDR3 DNA: TGTGCCAGTAGTATTCGGCAGGGGAGTATTCAGCCCCAGCATTTT; CDR3 protein: CASSIRQGSIQPQHF
D gene: NA; clone size: NA; V gene: TRBV18; J gene: TRBJ2-7; CDR3 DNA: TGTGCCAGCTCCCCTCAGCGGGACACCCAGGACGAGCAGTACTTC; CDR3 protein: CASSPQRDTQDEQYF
D gene: NA; clone size: NA; V gene: TRBV6-5; J gene: TRBJ1-2; CDR3 DNA: TGTGCCAGCAGTTACGAGGGTAACTATGGCTACACCTTC; CDR3 protein: CASSYEGNYGYTF
D gene: NA; clone size: NA; V gene: TRBV30; J gene: TRBJ1-2; CDR3 DNA: TGTGCCTGGAGTGTGGGGGCAGACTATGGCTACACCTTC; CDR3 protein: CAWSVGADYGYTF
D gene: TRBD1; clone size: NA; V gene: TRBV10-3; J gene: TRBJ2-2; CDR3 DNA: TGTGCCATCAGAGGGACAGGTGGGACCGGGGAGCTGTTTTTT; CDR3 protein: CAIRGTGGTGELFF
D gene: NA; clone size: NA; V gene: TRBV5-1; J gene: TRBJ2-5; CDR3 DNA: TGCGCCAGCAGCTTTGGCGGGGGCTCCAACACAGAGACCCAGTACTTC; CDR3 protein: CASSFGGGSNTETQYF
D gene: NA; clone size: NA; V gene: TRBV28; J gene: TRBJ2-1; CDR3 DNA: TGTGCCAGCAGCCCCGGAGGTGAGCAGTTCTTC; CDR3 protein: CASSPGGEQFF
D gene: NA; clone size: few; V gene: TRBV15; J gene: TRBJ1-4; CDR3 DNA: TGTGCCACCAGCAGGACAGTGAATGAAAAACTGTTTTTT; CDR3 protein: CATSRTVNEKLFF
D gene: TRBD2; clone size: NA; V gene: TRBV19; J gene: TRBJ2-1; CDR3 DNA: TGTGCCAGCAGGGGCAGCGGGAGGTCCGACCGGAATGAGCAGTTCTTC; CDR3 protein: CASRGSGRSDRNEQFF
D gene: NA; clone size: NA; V gene: TRBV19; J gene: TRBJ2-1; CDR3 DNA: TGTGCCAGTAGTATCAAGTCGGTGAATGAGCAGTTCTTC; CDR3 protein: CASSIKSVNEQFF
D gene: NA; clone size: NA; V gene: TRBV29-1; J gene: TRBJ1-1; CDR3 DNA: TGCAGCGTTGGGGAGTTGAACACTGAAGCTTTCTTT; CDR3 protein: CSVGELNTEAFF
D gene: TRBD2; clone size: NA; V gene: TRBV11-2; J gene: TRBJ2-1; CDR3 DNA: TGTGCCAGCAGCTCCTTCAGCGGGAGGTCCTACAATGAGCAGTTCTTC; CDR3 protein: CASSSFSGRSYNEQFF
D gene: TRBD1; clone size: NA; V gene: TRBV7-3; J gene: TRBJ1-2; CDR3 DNA: TGTGCCAGCAGCGACGGACAGGGAGTTCCCTACACCTTC; CDR3 protein: CASSDGQGVPYTF
D gene: NA; clone size: NA; V gene: TRBV6-2/TRBV6-3; J gene: TRBJ2-7; CDR3 DNA: TGTGCCAGCAGTTACCCACGACATGCCGAGCAGTACTTC; CDR3 protein: CASSYPRHAEQYF
D gene: TRBD1; clone size: NA; V gene: TRBV6-6; J gene: TRBJ2-2; CDR3 DNA: TGTGCCAGCAGAAGTTTGGGGGACAGGTCCACCGGGGAGCTGTTTTTT; CDR3 protein: CASRSLGDRSTGELFF
D gene: TRBD1; clone size: NA; V gene: TRBV9; J gene: TRBJ1-1; CDR3 DNA: TGTGCCAGCAGCGCCGCCTTCGACAGGGTAGGCGCTGAAGCTTTCTTT; CDR3 protein: CASSAAFDRVGAEAFF
D gene: NA; clone size: NA; V gene: TRBV12-3/TRBV12-4; J gene: TRBJ2-7; CDR3 DNA: TGTGCCAGCTCAGCGTACTACGAGCAGTACTTC; CDR3 protein: CASSAYYEQYF
D gene: TRBD2; clone size: NA; V gene: TRBV6-2/TRBV6-3; J gene: TRBJ2-5; CDR3 DNA: TGTGCCAGCAGTTCCCCGACTAGCCGGGAGACCCAGTACTTC; CDR3 protein: CASSSPTSRETQYF
D gene: NA; clone size: NA; V gene: TRBV6-5; J gene: TRBJ1-1; CDR3 DNA: TGTGCCAGCAGTCGGGAGGCGAACACTGAAGCTTTCTTT; CDR3 protein: CASSREANTEAFF
D gene: TRBD1; clone size: NA; V gene: TRBV9; J gene: TRBJ2-1; CDR3 DNA: TGTGCCAGCAGCGTAATGGGACAGACAATGAATGAGCAGTTCTTC; CDR3 protein: CASSVMGQTMNEQFF
D gene: TRBD2; clone size: NA; V gene: TRBV7-3; J gene: TRBJ2-1; CDR3 DNA: TGTGCCAGCAGCCTCCGGACTAGCGGGGGGCACTCCTACAATGAGCAGTTCTTC; CDR3 protein: CASSLRTSGGHSYNEQFF
D gene: NA; clone size: NA; V gene: TRBV15; J gene: TRBJ1-1; CDR3 DNA: TGTGCCACCAGCAACCGGGACTTAAACACTGAAGCTTTCTTT; CDR3 protein: CATSNRDLNTEAFF
D gene: NA; clone size: NA; V gene: TRBV5-6; J gene: TRBJ2-1; CDR3 DNA: TGTGCCAGCAGCACCGGACAAACCTACAATGAGCAGTTCTTC; CDR3 protein: CASSTGQTYNEQFF
D gene: NA; clone size: NA; V gene: TRBV11-2; J gene: TRBJ2-1; CDR3 DNA: TGTGCCAGCAGCTTAGGACTAGTTAGCAATGAGCAGTTCTTC; CDR3 protein: CASSLGLVSNEQFF
D gene: TRBD1; clone size: NA; V gene: TRBV6-2/TRBV6-3; J gene: TRBJ1-2; CDR3 DNA: TGTGCCAGCAGTTACGTAAGGGGACAGCCAAATCCCTATGGCTACACCTTC; CDR3 protein: CASSYVRGQPNPYGYTF
D gene: TRBD1; clone size: NA; V gene: TRBV3-1/TRBV3-2; J gene: TRBJ1-2; CDR3 DNA: TGTGCCAGCAGCCTCCGGGACAGGGCTCACGGCTACACCTTC; CDR3 protein: CASSLRDRAHGYTF
D gene: NA; clone size: few; V gene: TRBV12-3/TRBV12-4; J gene: TRBJ1-2; CDR3 DNA: TGTGCCAGCTCCCGGGGGAGCATTGGCTACACCTTC; CDR3 protein: CASSRGSIGYTF
D gene: TRBD2; clone size: few; V gene: TRBV12-5; J gene: TRBJ2-1; CDR3 DNA: TGTGCTAGTGGCCCTAGCGGGAGTATCAATGAGCAGTTCTTC; CDR3 protein: CASGPSGSINEQFF
D gene: NA; clone size: NA; V gene: TRBV5-4; J gene: TRBJ1-6; CDR3 DNA: TGTGCCAGCAGCTTGGCCGTGGGTGGGGGGTATAATTCACCCCTCCACTTT; CDR3 protein: CASSLAVGGGYNSPLHF
D gene: NA; clone size: NA; V gene: TRBV5-1; J gene: TRBJ2-3; CDR3 DNA: TGCGCCAGCAGCTTGGCGTCTAGCGCTAGCACAGATACGCAGTATTTT; CDR3 protein: CASSLASSASTDTQYF
D gene: TRBD1; clone size: NA; V gene: TRBV28; J gene: TRBJ1-1; CDR3 DNA: TGTGCCAGCAGTCCACACGGACAGGTGAACACTGAAGCTTTCTTT; CDR3 protein: CASSPHGQVNTEAFF
D gene: NA; clone size: NA; V gene: TRBV27; J gene: TRBJ1-3; CDR3 DNA: TGTGCCAGCAGTTTAGGGCTTCCCAGCTCTGGAAACACCATATATTTT; CDR3 protein: CASSLGLPSSGNTIYF
D gene: NA; clone size: NA; V gene: TRBV7-9; J gene: TRBJ1-3; CDR3 DNA: TGTGCCAGCAGCACAGGCCGGGCCTCAAACACCATATATTTT; CDR3 protein: CASSTGRASNTIYF
D gene: TRBD2; clone size: NA; V gene: TRBV14; J gene: TRBJ2-7; CDR3 DNA: TGTGCCAGCAGCCAAGGGCCCTGGAGCGGGAGAAGGGCCTACGAGCAGTACTTC; CDR3 protein: CASSQGPWSGRRAYEQYF
D gene: TRBD1; clone size: NA; V gene: TRBV18; J gene: TRBJ1-2; CDR3 DNA: TGTGCCAGCTCACCGGACAGGACTCCGAACTATGGCTACACCTTC; CDR3 protein: CASSPDRTPNYGYTF
D gene: TRBD2; clone size: NA; V gene: TRBV7-9; J gene: TRBJ2-7; CDR3 DNA: TGTGCCAGCAGCTTAGTCGGGACTAGCACCGAGCAGTACTTC; CDR3 protein: CASSLVGTSTEQYF